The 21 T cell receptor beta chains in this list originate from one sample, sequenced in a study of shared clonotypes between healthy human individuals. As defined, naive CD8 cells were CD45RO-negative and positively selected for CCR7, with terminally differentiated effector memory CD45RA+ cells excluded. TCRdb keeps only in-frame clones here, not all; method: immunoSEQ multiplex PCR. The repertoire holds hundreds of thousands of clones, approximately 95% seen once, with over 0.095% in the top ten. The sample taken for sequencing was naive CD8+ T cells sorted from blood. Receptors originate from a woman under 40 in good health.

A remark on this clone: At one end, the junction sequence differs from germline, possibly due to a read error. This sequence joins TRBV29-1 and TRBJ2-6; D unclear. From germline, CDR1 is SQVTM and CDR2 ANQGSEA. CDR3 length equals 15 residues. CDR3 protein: CSVYTSTSRANVLTF. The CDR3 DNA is TGCAGCGTTTATACAAGTACCTCTAGGGCCAACGTCCTGACTTTC. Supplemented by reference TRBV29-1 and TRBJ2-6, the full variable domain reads SAVISQKPSRDICQRGTSLTIQCQVDSQVTMMFWYRQQPGQSLTLIATANQGSEATYESGFVIDKFPISRPNLTFSTLTVSNMSPEDSSIYLCSVYTSTSRANVLTFGAGSRLTVL.

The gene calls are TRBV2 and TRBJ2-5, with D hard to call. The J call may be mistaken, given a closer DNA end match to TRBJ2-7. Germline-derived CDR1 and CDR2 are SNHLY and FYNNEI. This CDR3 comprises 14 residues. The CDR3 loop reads CASRKPVHPYEQYF. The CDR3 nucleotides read TGTGCCAGCAGGAAGCCGGTCCATCCTTACGAGCAGTACTTC.

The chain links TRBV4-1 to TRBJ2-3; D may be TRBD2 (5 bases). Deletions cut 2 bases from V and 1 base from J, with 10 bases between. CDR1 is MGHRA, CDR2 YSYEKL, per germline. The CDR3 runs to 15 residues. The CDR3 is CASSQFVGGTDTQYF. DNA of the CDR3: TGCGCCAGCAGCCAATTTGTCGGGGGCACAGATACGCAGTATTTT.

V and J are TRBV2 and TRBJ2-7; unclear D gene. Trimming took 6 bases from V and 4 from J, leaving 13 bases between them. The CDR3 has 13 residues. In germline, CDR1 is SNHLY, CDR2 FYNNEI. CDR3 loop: CASSAGSKYEQYF. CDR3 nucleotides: TGTGCCAGCAGCGCCGGGTCAAAATACGAGCAGTACTTC.

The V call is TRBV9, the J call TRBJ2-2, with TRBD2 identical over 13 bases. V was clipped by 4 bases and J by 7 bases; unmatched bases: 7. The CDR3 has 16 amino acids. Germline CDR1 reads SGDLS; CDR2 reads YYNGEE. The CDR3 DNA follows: TGTGCCAGCAGCAGCGGACTAGCGGGAGATTTCGGGGAGCTGTTTTTT. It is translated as CASSSGLAGDFGELFF.

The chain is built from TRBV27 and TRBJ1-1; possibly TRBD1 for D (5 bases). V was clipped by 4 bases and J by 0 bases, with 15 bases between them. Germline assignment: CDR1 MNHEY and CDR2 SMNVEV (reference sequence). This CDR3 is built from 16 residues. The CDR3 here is CASSYGVGLLNTEAFF. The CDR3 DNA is TGTGCCAGCAGTTACGGGGTGGGACTTTTGAACACTGAAGCTTTCTTT.

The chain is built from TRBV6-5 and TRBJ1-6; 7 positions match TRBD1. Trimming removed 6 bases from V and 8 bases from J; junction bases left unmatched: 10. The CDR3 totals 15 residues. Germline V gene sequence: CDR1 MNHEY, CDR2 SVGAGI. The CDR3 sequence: CASSTGDSGDSPLHF. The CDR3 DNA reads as TGTGCCAGCAGCACGGGGGACAGCGGGGATTCACCCCTCCACTTT.

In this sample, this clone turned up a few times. The CDR3 region has the DNA TGTGCCTGGAGTGTACACTGGGGTCAGCCCCAGCATTTT. Residues: CAWSVHWGQPQHF. The J gene is TRBJ1-5, the V gene TRBV30; unclear D gene. V was cut by 0 bases and J by 6 bases, with 9 bases left in between. The CDR3 length is 13 residues. Germline-derived CDR1 and CDR2 are GTSNPN and SVGIG (reference sequence).

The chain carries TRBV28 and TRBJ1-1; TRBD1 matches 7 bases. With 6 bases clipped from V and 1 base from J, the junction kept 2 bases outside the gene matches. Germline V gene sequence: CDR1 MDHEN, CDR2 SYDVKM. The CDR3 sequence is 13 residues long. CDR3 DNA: TGTGCCAGCAGCGACAGGGAGAACACTGAAGCTTTCTTT. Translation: CASSDRENTEAFF.

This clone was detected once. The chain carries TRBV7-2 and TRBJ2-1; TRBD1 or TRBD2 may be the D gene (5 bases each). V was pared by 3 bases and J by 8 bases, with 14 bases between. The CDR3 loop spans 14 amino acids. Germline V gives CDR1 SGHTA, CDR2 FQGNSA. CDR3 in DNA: TGTGCCAGCAGCTTTGGGGGAGACGGGCATGAGCAGTTCTTC. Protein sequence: CASSFGGDGHEQFF.

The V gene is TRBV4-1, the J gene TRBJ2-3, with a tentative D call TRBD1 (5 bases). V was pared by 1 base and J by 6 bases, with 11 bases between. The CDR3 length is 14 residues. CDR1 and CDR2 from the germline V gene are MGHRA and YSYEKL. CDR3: CASSQGHPGDTQYF. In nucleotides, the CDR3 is TGCGCCAGCAGCCAAGGCCACCCAGGGGATACGCAGTATTTT.

CDR3 DNA: TGTGCCAGCAGTATGACAGGGAGTCAGCCCCAGCATTTT. Translation: CASSMTGSQPQHF. This chain joins TRBV27 and TRBJ1-5; 7 bases line up with TRBD1. The CDR3 is 13 amino acids. Germline values: CDR1 MNHEY, CDR2 SMNVEV (reference sequence). With 5 bases clipped from V and 6 bases from J, the junction kept 4 bases outside the gene matches.

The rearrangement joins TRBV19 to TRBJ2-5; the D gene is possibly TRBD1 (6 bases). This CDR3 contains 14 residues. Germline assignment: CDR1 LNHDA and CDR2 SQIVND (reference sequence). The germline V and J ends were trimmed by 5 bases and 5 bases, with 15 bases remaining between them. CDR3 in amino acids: CASSGTPGLETQYF. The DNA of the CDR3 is TGTGCCAGTAGTGGGACACCCGGCTTGGAGACCCAGTACTTC. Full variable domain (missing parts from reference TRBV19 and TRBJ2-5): DGGITQSPKYLFRKEGQNVTLSCEQNLNHDAMYWYRQDPGQGLRLIYYSQIVNDFQKGDIAEGYSVSREKKESFPLTVTSAQKNPTAFYLCASSGTPGLETQYFGPGTRLLVL.

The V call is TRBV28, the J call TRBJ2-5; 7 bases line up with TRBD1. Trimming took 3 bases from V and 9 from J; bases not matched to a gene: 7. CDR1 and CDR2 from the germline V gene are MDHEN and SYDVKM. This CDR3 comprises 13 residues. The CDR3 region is CASSLPTDRAQYF. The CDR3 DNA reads TGTGCCAGCAGTTTGCCGACTGACAGGGCCCAGTACTTC.

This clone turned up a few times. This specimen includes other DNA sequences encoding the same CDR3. Here the CDR3 reads CASSVTGYQPQHF. CDR3 bases: TGTGCCAGCAGTGTGACAGGCTATCAGCCCCAGCATTTT. The chain combines TRBV27 with TRBJ1-5; TRBD1 might be the D (6 bases). The CDR3 loop spans 13 amino acids. From germline, CDR1 is MNHEY and CDR2 SMNVEV (reference sequence). V was pared by 5 bases and J by 5 bases, with 10 bases between.

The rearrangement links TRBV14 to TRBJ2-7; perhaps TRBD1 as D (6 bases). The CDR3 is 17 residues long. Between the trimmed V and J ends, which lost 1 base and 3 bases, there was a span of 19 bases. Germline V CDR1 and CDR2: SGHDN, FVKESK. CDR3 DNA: TGTGCCAGCAGCCAAGCCCCGTCCAGGGGTGAAGACTACGAGCAGTACTTC. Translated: CASSQAPSRGEDYEQYF.

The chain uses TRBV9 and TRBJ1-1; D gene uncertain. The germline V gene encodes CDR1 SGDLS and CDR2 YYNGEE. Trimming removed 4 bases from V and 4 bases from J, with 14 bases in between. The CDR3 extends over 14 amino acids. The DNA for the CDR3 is TGTGCCAGCAGCCCCGAGTGGGGAGGCACTGAAGCTTTCTTT. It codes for CASSPEWGGTEAFF.

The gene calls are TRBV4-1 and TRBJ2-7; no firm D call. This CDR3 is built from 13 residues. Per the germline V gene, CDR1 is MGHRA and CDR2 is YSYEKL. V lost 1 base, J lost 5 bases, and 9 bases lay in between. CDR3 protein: CASSQGWVDEQYF. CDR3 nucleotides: TGCGCCAGCAGCCAAGGTTGGGTCGACGAGCAGTACTTC.

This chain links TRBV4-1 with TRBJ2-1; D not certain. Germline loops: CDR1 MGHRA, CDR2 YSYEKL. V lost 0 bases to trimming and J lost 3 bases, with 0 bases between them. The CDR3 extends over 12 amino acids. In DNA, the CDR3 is TGCGCCAGCAGCCAAGACTACAATGAGCAGTTCTTC. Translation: CASSQDYNEQFF.

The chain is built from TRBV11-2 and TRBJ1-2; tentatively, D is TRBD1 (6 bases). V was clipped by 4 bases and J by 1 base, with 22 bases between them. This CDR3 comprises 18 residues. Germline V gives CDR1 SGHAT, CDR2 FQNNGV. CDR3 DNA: TGTGCCAGCAGCTCCCCAGGGGCAGGCCAAGGATATAACTATGGCTACACCTTC. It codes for CASSSPGAGQGYNYGYTF.

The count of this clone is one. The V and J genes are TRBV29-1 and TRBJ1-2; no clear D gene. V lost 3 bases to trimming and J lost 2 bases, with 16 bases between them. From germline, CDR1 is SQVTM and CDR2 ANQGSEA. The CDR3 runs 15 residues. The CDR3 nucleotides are TGCAGCGTTGAGATCCAGGACGGAGGAAACTATGGCTACACCTTC. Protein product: CSVEIQDGGNYGYTF. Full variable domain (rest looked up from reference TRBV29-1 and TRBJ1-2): SAVISQKPSRDICQRGTSLTIQCQVDSQVTMMFWYRQQPGQSLTLIATANQGSEATYESGFVIDKFPISRPNLTFSTLTVSNMSPEDSSIYLCSVEIQDGGNYGYTFGSGTRLTVV.